This TCR beta chain appears in the sequencing data of a study of T cells in Graves' hyperthyroidism and ophthalmopathy. This clonotype was picked up many times. CDR1 is SGHTA and CDR2 is FQGTGA in the germline V gene. V dropped 5 bases and J dropped 0; count of bases not matched to a gene: 4. This CDR3 is built from 14 residues. Amplification of TCR beta CDR3 regions used RNA as the template. HTBI primers drove first-round RT-PCR of the TCR CDR3. Using its own MiXCR run on the multiplex PCR reads, TCRdb lists one record per CDR3 protein. The sample lists about 740,000 distinct CDR3 sequences, 14% seen once, with around 9.6% in the top ten.

This sequence originates from a woman between 18 and 29 years old with Graves' hyperthyroidism. The chain combines TRBV7-3 with TRBJ2-7, with 7 bases identical to TRBD2. The material sequenced was blood. The DNA for the CDR3 is TGTGCCAGCAGCCTCCGGGGGGACTCCTACGAGCAGTACTTC. Residues: CASSLRGDSYEQYF.